Presented here are 26 T cell receptor beta chains from one specimen sequenced in a study of T-cell memory formation after mild COVID-19. TCRdb reprocessed the 5' RACE reads with MiXCR, giving one entry per CDR3 protein. This table holds about 400,000 distinct CDR3 sequences, 13% to 15% found once. The specimen sequenced was PBMCs or a T cell subset sorted from them (not recorded which). The receptors shown here come from a man aged 18 to 29 who had mild COVID-19 (a few samples of this study predate the infection). Cell type and time point are not known.

This clonotype was counted between two and nine times. The rearrangement joins TRBV29-1 to TRBJ1-4, with 8 bases matching TRBD1. J gave up 1 base and V 7 bases, and 5 bases lay outside the gene matches. In germline, CDR1 is SQVTM, CDR2 ANQGSEA. CDR3 length equals 14 residues. CDR3 coding DNA: TGCAGCGCCAGGGGGCACCGAACTAATGAAAAACTGTTTTTT. This gives the protein CSARGHRTNEKLFF. Based on the CDR3 plus reference TRBV29-1 and TRBJ1-4, the full variable domain is SAVISQKPSRDICQRGTSLTIQCQVDSQVTMMFWYRQQPGQSLTLIATANQGSEATYESGFVIDKFPISRPNLTFSTLTVSNMSPEDSSIYLCSARGHRTNEKLFFGSGTQLSVL.

The CDR3 spells CAIRDLHRDRDTEAFF. Here the CDR3 DNA reads TGTGCCATCAGGGACCTTCACCGGGACAGGGACACTGAAGCTTTCTTT. The chain combines TRBV10-3 with TRBJ1-1, with TRBD1 matching over 9 bases. Germline V gene data show CDR1 as ENHRY and CDR2 as SYGVKD. The CDR3 length is 16 residues. V lost 6 bases, J lost 3 bases, and 11 bases stayed unmatched.

The chain joins TRBV5-1 to TRBJ2-1; D uncertain. The CDR3 has 14 residues. Germline V gene data show CDR1 as SGHRS and CDR2 as YFSETQ. V was cut by 0 bases and J by 0 bases, with 4 bases left in between. The CDR3 DNA reads TGCGCCAGCAGCTTGGCGGACTCCTACAATGAGCAGTTCTTC. Translation gives CASSLADSYNEQFF.

This rearrangement joins TRBV5-4 to TRBJ2-3; D call uncertain. The germline V gene has CDR1 SGHNT and CDR2 YYREEE (reference sequence). V lost 0 bases and J lost 6, with 5 bases in between. The CDR3 runs 12 residues. The CDR3 sequence is CASSLAYDTQYF. In DNA, the CDR3 is TGTGCCAGCAGCTTGGCGTATGATACGCAGTATTTT.

The chain is built from TRBV6-5 and TRBJ1-2, with D perhaps TRBD1 (5 bases). This CDR3 region has 13 residues. V lost 6 bases and J lost 8, with 16 bases in between. Germline lookup yields CDR1 MNHEY and CDR2 SVGAGI. The CDR3 sequence: CASSRQFSSGYTF. The CDR3 DNA reads as TGTGCCAGCAGCCGACAGTTTAGCAGCGGCTACACCTTC.

This clonotype has a count of ten or more. DNA for the CDR3: TGTGCCATCAGTGAGGGGAAGACACAGGGTAACTACGAGCAGTACGTC. Amino acid sequence: CAISEGKTQGNYEQYV. The chain recombines TRBV10-3 with TRBJ2-7; weak D call: TRBD1 (6 bases). The CDR3 has 16 residues. The V and J ends lost 2 bases and 3 bases respectively, with 17 bases between them. Germline CDR1 ENHRY, CDR2 SYGVKD.

This clonotype was found a few times. The genes are TRBV9 and TRBJ2-7; TRBD2 matches 7 bases. This CDR3 contains 13 residues. Germline assignment: CDR1 SGDLS and CDR2 YYNGEE. Trimming at V came to 3 bases and at J to 6 bases, leaving 6 bases not matched to a gene. CDR3 sequence: CASSAALAAEQYF. The CDR3 bases are TGTGCCAGCAGCGCCGCCCTAGCGGCCGAGCAGTACTTC.

This chain uses TRBV7-8 with TRBJ2-5; D ambiguous. The CDR3 spans 13 residues. The germline V gene encodes CDR1 SGHVS and CDR2 FQNEAQ. V was pared by 1 base and J by 5 bases, with 8 bases between. CDR3 nucleotide sequence: TGTGCCAGCAGCTTAGGGGCAGTGGAGACCCAGTACTTC. Its protein product is CASSLGAVETQYF.

The rearrangement joins TRBV7-2 to TRBJ2-5, with D uncertain. The CDR3 totals 15 residues. Per germline, CDR1 SGHTA and CDR2 FQGNSA. Trimming removed 1 base from V and 5 bases from J, with 14 bases in between. Written as DNA, the CDR3 is TGTGCCAGCAGCTTAGTTTGGGCCCGGGCGGAGACCCAGTACTTC. Encoded protein: CASSLVWARAETQYF.

On this clonotype itself: The junction departs from the called germline gene at one end, perhaps through a read error. The chain uses TRBV30 and TRBJ1-1; no reliable D call. This CDR3 comprises 11 residues. The germline V gene has CDR1 GTSNPN and CDR2 SVGIG (reference sequence). CDR3 loop: CAWSAIPALRF. In DNA form, the CDR3 reads TGTGCCTGGAGTGCTATTCCCGCCCTCCGGTTT.

This clonotype turned up a few times. This rearrangement joins TRBV5-1 to TRBJ2-1; tentative D call: TRBD1 (5 bases). Germline values: CDR1 SGHRS, CDR2 YFSETQ. The CDR3 spans 15 residues. V was trimmed by 5 bases and J by 0 bases, leaving 12 bases between them. The CDR3 loop reads CASRPLRDSYNEQFF. In DNA, the CDR3 is TGCGCCAGCAGGCCACTCAGGGACTCCTACAATGAGCAGTTCTTC.

This CDR3 is CSARDLTSGASTYEQYV. The CDR3 coding sequence is TGCAGTGCTAGAGATCTGACTAGCGGGGCCTCGACCTACGAGCAGTACGTC. This chain joins TRBV20-1 and TRBJ2-7, with 11 positions matching TRBD2. The germline V gene has CDR1 DFQATT and CDR2 SNEGSKA (reference sequence). V was clipped by 0 bases and J by 2 bases; unmatched bases: 9. CDR3 size: 17 residues.

This clonotype was seen ten or more times. The V call is TRBV5-1, the J call TRBJ2-1; 8 bases agree with TRBD2. Germline-derived CDR1 and CDR2 are SGHRS and YFSETQ. This CDR3 is 17 amino acids long. V lost 4 bases and J lost 8; bases outside the gene matches: 17. The CDR3 nucleotides are TGCGCCAGCAGCGCAGGGCGTAATAGCGGGGTAGTCTATGAGCAGTTCTTC. It yields the protein CASSAGRNSGVVYEQFF.

In its sample, this clonotype was seen a few times. The chain combines TRBV6-2 or TRBV6-3 with TRBJ1-1; D might be TRBD1 (5 bases). In germline, CDR1 is MNHEY, CDR2 SVGEGT. The ends were cut back, 5 bases at V and 5 bases at J, with 21 bases in the middle. The CDR3 has 16 residues. CDR3 nucleotide sequence: TGTGCCAGCAGTCGAATGGCCTCCCTGGGGGTTACTGAAGCTTTCTTT. This codes for CASSRMASLGVTEAFF.

This clonotype was seen more than once but under ten times. The rearrangement uses TRBV5-4 and TRBJ1-2; 7 bases are shared with TRBD1. V was clipped by 4 bases and J by 5 bases; unmatched bases: 11. Germline V gives CDR1 SGHNT, CDR2 YYREEE (reference sequence). The CDR3 sequence is 15 residues long. Written as DNA, the CDR3 is TGTGCCAGCAGCCTTCGGGACAGAATTCCTTATGGCTACACCTTC. This translates into CASSLRDRIPYGYTF.

This clonotype was recorded a few times. The chain is built from TRBV20-1 and TRBJ1-1; no clear D. CDR3 length: 16 amino acids. V was cut by 0 bases and J by 1 base, with 15 bases left in between. In germline, CDR1 is DFQATT, CDR2 SNEGSKA (reference sequence). This CDR3 is CSARDPGGMRNTEAFF. CDR3 coding DNA: TGCAGTGCTAGAGATCCGGGCGGTATGAGGAACACTGAAGCTTTCTTT.

The chain is built from TRBV13 and TRBJ2-7; either TRBD1 or TRBD2 may supply D (6 bases each). The germline CDR1 and CDR2 sequences are PRHDT and FYEKMQ (reference sequence). This CDR3 has 13 amino acids. V was clipped by 11 bases and J by 0 bases, with 14 bases between them. CDR3 protein: CACRGRNSYEQYF. DNA of the CDR3: TGTGCCTGCCGGGGGCGCAACTCCTACGAGCAGTACTTC.

There are a few counts of this clonotype. The rearrangement links TRBV20-1 to TRBJ2-7; D is ambiguous. The CDR3 loop spans 12 amino acids. Germline V gives CDR1 DFQATT, CDR2 SNEGSKA (reference sequence). V shed 2 bases and J shed 2 bases, with 7 bases lying between them. The CDR3 here is CSARRGPYEQYV. The CDR3 DNA sequence: TGCAGTGCTAGACGCGGCCCCTACGAGCAGTACGTC.

This sequence joins TRBV5-1 and TRBJ2-1; TRBD2 matches 10 bases. CDR1 is SGHRS and CDR2 is YFSETQ in the germline V gene. V lost 1 base and J lost 6; bases outside the gene matches: 7. The CDR3 has 16 residues. The CDR3: CASSLYLQRGGNEQFF. The CDR3 bases are TGCGCCAGCAGCTTGTATCTCCAGCGGGGGGGCAATGAGCAGTTCTTC. The whole variable domain, filled in from reference TRBV5-1 and TRBJ2-1, reads KAGVTQTPRYLIKTRGQQVTLSCSPISGHRSVSWYQQTPGQGLQFLFEYFSETQRNKGNFPGRFSGRQFSNSRSEMNVSTLELGDSALYLCASSLYLQRGGNEQFFGPGTRLTVL.

The chain combines TRBV7-9 with TRBJ2-3, with a weak D call TRBD2 (5 bases). This CDR3 has 13 amino acids. CDR1 SEHNR and CDR2 FQNEAQ come from the germline V gene (reference sequence). Trimming shortened V by 5 bases and J by 4 bases, and 10 bases separated the two germline ends. The CDR3 DNA reads TGTGCCAGCAGCAGCGCGGGCCCAGATACGCAGTATTTT. This codes for CASSSAGPDTQYF.

This clonotype was detected many times. V usage is TRBV25-1 and J usage is TRBJ1-5; maybe TRBD1 (5 bases). With 7 bases removed from V and 2 bases from J, the gap between germline ends came to 15 bases. Germline CDR1 reads MGHDK; CDR2 reads SYGVNS. The length of the CDR3 is 15 residues. In DNA form, the CDR3 reads TGTGCCAGCACCGGAGAAAGGGGAGGCAATCAGCCCCAGCATTTT. Its translation is CASTGERGGNQPQHF.

The J gene is TRBJ2-7, the V gene TRBV7-9, with D perhaps being TRBD1 or TRBD2 (5 bases each). The CDR3 has 15 amino acids. Per the germline V gene, CDR1 is SEHNR and CDR2 is FQNEAQ (reference sequence). The V end lost 3 bases, the J end lost 1 base, and 13 bases lay between the germline ends. CDR3 in amino acids: CASSFGDGESYEQYV. The CDR3 DNA reads as TGTGCCAGCAGCTTTGGGGACGGGGAGTCCTACGAGCAGTACGTC.

This clonotype has a handful of counts. This rearrangement joins TRBV5-6 to TRBJ2-6; no reliable D call. Trimming shortened V by 4 bases and J by 4 bases, and 6 bases separated the two germline ends. Germline CDR1 reads SGHDT; CDR2 reads YYEEEE. The CDR3 contains 13 residues. CDR3: CASSLIGANVLTF. For the CDR3, the DNA is TGTGCCAGCAGCCTGATAGGGGCCAACGTCCTGACTTTC.

This clonotype was found a few times. This chain links TRBV4-1 with TRBJ2-6; D is uncertain. With 3 bases removed from V and 0 bases from J, the gap between germline ends came to 15 bases. The germline CDR1 and CDR2 sequences are MGHRA and YSYEKL. This CDR3 contains 18 residues. The CDR3 region is CASSQPSRHVSGANVLTF. The DNA of the CDR3 is TGCGCCAGCAGCCAGCCTTCGCGGCACGTCTCTGGGGCCAACGTCCTGACTTTC.

This clonotype was recorded a few times. The chain couples TRBV29-1 to TRBJ1-1; D might be TRBD1 (5 bases). Germline values: CDR1 SQVTM, CDR2 ANQGSEA. There are 15 residues in the CDR3. V was shortened by 5 bases and J by 0 bases, with 16 bases between the two germline ends. The CDR3 DNA reads as TGCAGCGTTCCTAAATCCGGGACGGTGAACACTGAAGCTTTCTTT. It codes for CSVPKSGTVNTEAFF.

This clonotype was seen repeatedly, ten times or more. The V and J genes are TRBV14 and TRBJ2-1, with 9 bases that match TRBD2. The length of the CDR3 is 16 residues. CDR1 and CDR2 from the germline V gene are SGHDN and FVKESK. V was clipped by 4 bases and J by 9 bases; unmatched bases: 13. CDR3 coding DNA: TGTGCCAGCAGCCCGCGGCCGAGCGGGGGGCAGCGTGAGCAGTTCTTC. Translating gives CASSPRPSGGQREQFF.